These 27 T cell receptor beta chains were sequenced from one sample in a study of blood T cell repertoires in COVID-19. Libraries were prepared by immunoSEQ multiplex PCR; TCRdb keeps only in-frame clonotypes and omits some of them. The sample records about 68,000 clones, roughly 89% being singletons. The sequenced sample consisted of peripheral blood. The receptors originated from a man aged 45 to 65 with active COVID-19.

The chain links TRBV28 to TRBJ1-1, with D maybe TRBD1 (6 bases). CDR3 size: 15 residues. The ends were cut back, 8 bases at V and 3 bases at J, with 19 bases in the middle. Looked up from germline, CDR1 is MDHEN and CDR2 is SYDVKM. The chain's CDR3 is CASAPLGGLDTEAFF. The DNA for the CDR3 is TGTGCCAGCGCACCCTTGGGGGGGCTCGACACTGAAGCTTTCTTT.

In DNA, the CDR3 is TGCGCCAGCAGCTGGACTAGCGGGGGTTCGCGTGAGCAGTTCTTC. Amino acid sequence: CASSWTSGGSREQFF. The rearrangement uses TRBV5-1 and TRBJ2-1, with 13 bases aligning to TRBD2. Germline V gene sequence: CDR1 SGHRS, CDR2 YFSETQ. V was pared by 3 bases and J by 9 bases, with 6 bases of the junction left unmatched. The CDR3 runs to 15 residues.

For this clone: Germline and junction disagree at one end, which may indicate a read error. This chain connects TRBV2 to TRBJ2-7; 11 nucleotides agree with TRBD2. The CDR3 has 14 residues. Germline V gene lookup returns CDR1 SNHLY and CDR2 FYNNEI. This chain's CDR3 is CASDPGLAEFQGNF. Written as DNA, the CDR3 is TGTGCCAGCGACCCGGGACTAGCGGAGTTTCAGGGGAACTTC.

The chain employs TRBV3-1 (or the pseudogene TRBV3-2) and TRBJ2-3; 11 nucleotides match TRBD2. J gave up 4 bases and V 7 bases, and 10 bases lay outside the gene matches. Looked up from germline, CDR1 is LGHDT and CDR2 is YNNKEL (reference sequence). The length of the CDR3 is 16 residues. DNA of the CDR3: TGTGCCAGCACTCCTCGACTAGCGGGGAGGCCAGATACGCAGTATTTT. It is translated as CASTPRLAGRPDTQYF.

Only a few counts were recorded for this clone. This chain joins TRBV7-9 and TRBJ2-7; 7 positions match TRBD2. V lost 0 bases, J lost 1 base, and 3 bases stayed unmatched. This CDR3 has 15 residues. The V gene's germline CDR1 is SEHNR and CDR2 FQNEAQ (reference sequence). The CDR3 DNA sequence: TGTGCCAGCAGCTTAGCCGGCGGGGGATCCTACGAGCAGTACTTC. Translating it yields CASSLAGGGSYEQYF.

This clone has just one count. The J gene is TRBJ2-1, the V gene TRBV10-2; TRBD2 agrees at 13 bases. The CDR3 spans 19 residues. Germline V gene lookup returns CDR1 WSHSY and CDR2 SAAADI. Unmatched junction bases numbered 14, after V lost 0 bases and J lost 9 bases. The CDR3 is CASSESLPGLAGRDGEQFF. CDR3 nucleotides: TGCGCCAGCAGTGAGTCGTTACCGGGACTAGCGGGGAGGGACGGTGAGCAGTTCTTC.

V is TRBV7-9 and J is TRBJ1-2; D possibly corresponds to TRBD1 (6 bases). Germline V gives CDR1 SEHNR, CDR2 FQNEAQ (reference sequence). CDR3 length equals 14 residues. V was trimmed by 2 bases and J by 7 bases, leaving 14 bases between them. CDR3 sequence: CASSLILGALGYTF. The CDR3 region has the DNA TGTGCCAGCAGCTTAATATTGGGGGCTCTTGGCTACACCTTC.

This chain links TRBV6-1 with TRBJ2-1; unclear D gene. This CDR3 comprises 13 residues. Deletions cut 2 bases from V and 9 bases from J, with 11 bases between. Germline V CDR1 and CDR2: MNHNS, SASEGT. CDR3 coding DNA: TGTGCCAGCAGTGAAAACAGCCGTGGTGAGCAGTTCTTC. It codes for CASSENSRGEQFF.

V is TRBV12-3 or TRBV12-4 and J is TRBJ1-1; D call uncertain. V was shortened by 6 bases and J by 1 base, with 6 bases between the two germline ends. The CDR3 is 12 residues long. The CDR3 coding sequence is TGTGCCAGCAGGCCAGGGAACACTGAAGCTTTCTTT. Translation: CASRPGNTEAFF.

The chain uses TRBV11-2 and TRBJ1-1, with TRBD1 matching 7 bases. From germline, CDR1 is SGHAT and CDR2 FQNNGV. The CDR3 runs 16 residues. The trim removed 1 base at V and 5 bases at J, leaving 10 bases unmatched. The CDR3 DNA reads TGTGCCAGCAGCTTAGGGGCGCGCAGGGGGACGACTGAAGCTTTCTTT. As protein: CASSLGARRGTTEAFF.

This chain joins TRBV19 and TRBJ1-2; TRBD1 matches at 7 bases. This CDR3 is built from 14 residues. CDR1 LNHDA and CDR2 SQIVND come from the germline V gene (reference sequence). After removal of 2 bases from V and 3 bases from J, the junction contained 3 bases not matched to a gene. The CDR3 DNA is TGTGCCAGTAGTATAACAGGGGCGCACTATGGCTACACCTTC. Amino acids: CASSITGAHYGYTF.

This chain joins TRBV5-8 and TRBJ1-2; D not resolved. Per germline, CDR1 SGHTS and CDR2 YDEGEE. The CDR3 runs to 14 residues. The germline V and J ends were trimmed by 0 bases and 3 bases, with 9 bases remaining between them. The CDR3 bases are TGTGCCAGCAGCTTGGGTACAGCTCACTATGGCTACACCTTC. Its protein is CASSLGTAHYGYTF.

The V and J genes are TRBV2 and TRBJ1-6; TRBD1 is a possible D gene (5 bases). This CDR3 spans 13 amino acids. The germline CDR1 and CDR2 sequences are SNHLY and FYNNEI. Trimming stripped 5 bases from V and 9 bases from J, with 11 bases between. The CDR3: CASSIQGISPLHF. DNA of the CDR3: TGTGCCAGCAGTATCCAGGGTATTTCACCCCTCCACTTT. The full variable domain, completed using reference TRBV2 and TRBJ1-6, is EPEVTQTPSHQVTQMGQEVILRCVPISNHLYFYWYRQILGQKVEFLVSFYNNEISEKSEIFDDQFSVERPDGSNFTLKIRSTKLEDSAMYFCASSIQGISPLHFGNGTRLTVT.

This chain joins TRBV5-1 and TRBJ2-7; 10 bases are a match to TRBD1. Losses at the gene ends were 6 bases for V and 0 bases for J; bases not matched to a gene: 3. The CDR3 consists of 14 residues. CDR1 and CDR2 from the germline V gene are SGHRS and YFSETQ. The DNA of the CDR3 is TGCGCCAGCAAGGGACAGGGGCCCTCCTACGAGCAGTACTTC. This encodes CASKGQGPSYEQYF.

The V gene is TRBV29-1, the J gene TRBJ2-5, with TRBD2 matching over 12 bases. The V segment lost 6 bases and the J segment 4 bases; nucleotides outside the gene matches: 9. The CDR3 runs to 15 residues. From germline, CDR1 is SQVTM and CDR2 ANQGSEA. CDR3 amino acids: CSVSGLAGRRETQYF. As DNA, the CDR3 is TGCAGCGTATCTGGACTAGCGGGGAGAAGAGAGACCCAGTACTTC.

In DNA, the CDR3 is TGTGCCAGCAGCTTAGTGGACAGCGGAAACACTGAAGCTTTCTTT. Amino acids: CASSLVDSGNTEAFF. The chain carries TRBV7-6 and TRBJ1-1; TRBD1 is a possible D gene (6 bases). CDR3 length: 15 residues. V lost 1 base, J lost 2 bases, and 11 bases lay in between. Germline V gene lookup returns CDR1 SGHVS and CDR2 FNYEAQ.

The chain carries TRBV5-1 and TRBJ1-1; tentatively, D is TRBD1 (5 bases). Trimming shortened V by 3 bases and J by 5 bases, and 14 bases separated the two germline ends. Germline V gene data show CDR1 as SGHRS and CDR2 as YFSETQ. The CDR3 runs 14 residues. This chain's CDR3 is CASSWAGGGTEAFF. The DNA for the CDR3 is TGCGCCAGCAGCTGGGCGGGGGGAGGTACTGAAGCTTTCTTT.

This clone was found a few times. This chain connects TRBV5-1 to TRBJ1-1; D ambiguous. Germline assignment: CDR1 SGHRS and CDR2 YFSETQ. V was shortened by 0 bases and J by 7 bases, with 10 bases between the two germline ends. The CDR3 totals 13 residues. CDR3 DNA sequence: TGCGCCAGCAGCTTGGTGGGAGGGTATGAAGCTTTCTTT. As protein: CASSLVGGYEAFF.

The V call is TRBV7-8, the J call TRBJ1-1, with 10 bases lining up with TRBD1. Germline CDR1 and CDR2: SGHVS and FQNEAQ. The ends lost 6 bases at V and 0 bases at J; junction bases unmatched: 7. The CDR3 sequence is 16 residues long. The CDR3 DNA is TGTGCCAGCAGAGTGGGACAGGGGTTTATGAACACTGAAGCTTTCTTT. Translation gives CASRVGQGFMNTEAFF.

V gene TRBV12-3 or TRBV12-4 combines with J gene TRBJ2-2; D unresolved. CDR3 length equals 12 residues. The V end was cut by 4 bases, the J end by 3 bases, with 3 bases between. CDR3 residues: CASSSYTGELFF. The CDR3 DNA reads TGTGCCAGCAGTTCATACACCGGGGAGCTGTTTTTT.

The count of this clone is one. V gene TRBV5-6 combines with J gene TRBJ1-2; no definite D call. This CDR3 region has 17 residues. Germline values: CDR1 SGHDT, CDR2 YYEEEE. V lost 2 bases to trimming and J lost 4 bases, with 21 bases between them. Here the CDR3 reads CASSLFSMSGTLYGYTF. The CDR3 DNA sequence: TGTGCCAGCAGCTTATTCTCGATGTCAGGCACCCTCTATGGCTACACCTTC.

The V call is TRBV7-8, the J call TRBJ2-1, with 8 bases matching TRBD2. The CDR3 is made up of 16 amino acids. J lost 6 bases, V lost 5 bases, and 12 bases had no gene match. Germline-derived CDR1 and CDR2 are SGHVS and FQNEAQ. CDR3 sequence: CASSPRAGALFNEQFF. The CDR3 region has the DNA TGTGCCAGCAGCCCCCGAGCGGGGGCCTTATTCAATGAGCAGTTCTTC.

The chain has TRBV3-1 (or the pseudogene TRBV3-2) and TRBJ2-3, with D perhaps matching TRBD2 (6 bases). This CDR3 is 13 amino acids long. From germline, CDR1 is LGHDT and CDR2 YNNKEL (reference sequence). V lost 4 bases and J 3 bases, leaving 8 bases between the germline ends. CDR3 sequence (DNA): TGTGCCAGCAGCCTCCGGGGGACAGATACGCAGTATTTT. Translating gives CASSLRGTDTQYF.

The J gene is TRBJ2-7, the V gene TRBV5-1; TRBD2 agrees at 9 bases. The CDR3 sequence is 15 residues long. V lost 5 bases to trimming and J lost 6 bases; unmatched junction nucleotides: 12. The germline V gene has CDR1 SGHRS and CDR2 YFSETQ. CDR3 sequence reads: CASSAFAGGMVEQYF. CDR3 in DNA: TGCGCCAGCAGTGCTTTCGCGGGAGGGATGGTCGAGCAGTACTTC.

The chain links TRBV5-1 to TRBJ2-5; 7 bases match TRBD1. J was trimmed by 5 bases and V by 7 bases; bases with no gene match: 11. This CDR3 is 14 amino acids long. CDR1 is SGHRS and CDR2 is YFSETQ in the germline V gene. For the CDR3, the DNA is TGCGCCAGCCAGACAGGGAGAAATTACGAGACCCAGTACTTC. Residues: CASQTGRNYETQYF.

The rearrangement joins TRBV7-2 to TRBJ2-3; TRBD2 matches at 8 bases. Germline lookup yields CDR1 SGHTA and CDR2 FQGNSA. Germline trimming cut 3 bases from V and 4 bases from J; bases unmatched to any gene: 6. This CDR3 spans 15 amino acids. The CDR3 reads CASSFGGGVADTQYF. CDR3 in DNA: TGTGCCAGCAGCTTCGGGGGGGGAGTTGCAGATACGCAGTATTTT.

The V gene is TRBV7-9, the J gene TRBJ2-5, with 7 bases matching TRBD2. V dropped 6 bases and J dropped 2; count of bases not matched to a gene: 12. The CDR3 is made up of 16 amino acids. Germline CDR1 is SEHNR and CDR2 is FQNEAQ (reference sequence). The chain's CDR3 is CASRDHSAGLQETQYF. In DNA form, the CDR3 reads TGTGCCAGCAGGGACCACTCCGCGGGACTACAAGAGACCCAGTACTTC.